The rows below give T cell receptor beta chains drawn from one sample of a study of cytomegalovirus exposure and HLA in healthy donors. Clones were read by immunoSEQ multiplex PCR, and TCRdb kept only the in-frame ones, dropping some. The data show 210,000 or so clones, with roughly 81% seen just once and roughly 0.26% held by the top ten. Sequencing was done on a sample of PBMCs. These receptors all come from a girl aged 2 to 10 in good health and CMV-seronegative. CDR3s include the opening cysteine and the closing phenylalanine or tryptophan. D genes are given only for firm matches. Some rows mark clone size as missing; the rest say once, few, many or name a class of expanded clone.

-	TRBV28	TRBJ2-7	-	CASLGMAANYFTYEQYF	TGTGCCAGTTTGGGTATGGCAGCGAATTACTTTACCTACGAGCAGTACTTC
TRBD2	TRBV27	TRBJ2-3	-	CASSLPRTSSSLGTQYF	TGTGCCAGCAGTTTACCCAGGACTAGCTCCAGTTTAGGTACGCAGTATTTT
-	TRBV6-6	TRBJ1-3	-	CASRKPTGLSGNTIYF	TGTGCCAGCAGGAAACCTACAGGGCTCTCTGGAAACACCATATATTTT
-	TRBV7-3	TRBJ1-1	-	CASSLTANTEAFF	TGTGCCAGCAGCTTAACAGCGAACACTGAAGCTTTCTTT
-	TRBV7-2	TRBJ1-5	-	CAGSLGYRVSGNQPQHF	TGTGCCGGCAGCTTAGGCTACAGGGTGAGCGGCAATCAGCCCCAGCATTTT
TRBD1	TRBV13	TRBJ1-1	once	CASSLRLGTGTEAFF	TGTGCCAGCAGCTTAAGGTTAGGGACAGGGACTGAAGCTTTCTTT
-	TRBV30	TRBJ1-2	-	CAWTGRLVYGYTF	TGTGCCTGGACAGGGAGGCTTGTCTATGGCTACACCTTC
TRBD1	TRBV6-5	TRBJ1-5	-	CASSSYRGSNQPQHF	TGTGCCAGCAGTTCATACAGGGGCTCCAATCAGCCCCAGCATTTT
TRBD2	TRBV12-5	TRBJ2-7	-	CASGSIQGTGLAGVYEQYF	TGTGCTAGTGGTTCGATACAGGGCACGGGACTAGCGGGGGTGTACGAGCAGTACTTC
TRBD2	TRBV2	TRBJ2-3	-	CASRTRGEGTDTQYF	TGTGCCAGCAGAACGCGGGGGGAGGGGACAGATACGCAGTATTTT
-	TRBV7-9	TRBJ2-3	-	CASSQSLSADTQYF	TGTGCCAGCAGCCAAAGCTTATCAGCGGATACGCAGTATTTT
TRBD1	TRBV4-2	TRBJ1-3	-	CASSLQGVIGNTIYF	TGTGCCAGCAGTCTTCAGGGGGTTATTGGAAACACCATATATTTT
TRBD2	TRBV5-1	TRBJ2-1	-	CASSLFPSGEGEQFF	TGCGCCAGCAGCTTGTTCCCTAGCGGGGAGGGGGAGCAGTTCTTC
TRBD1	TRBV4-1	TRBJ1-3	-	CASSQVWFVGRGGNTIYF	TGCGCCAGCAGCCAAGTTTGGTTCGTCGGCAGGGGGGGAAACACCATATATTTT
-	TRBV21-1	TRBJ2-3	once	CASSKVAVGGEGTDTQYF	TGTGCCAGCAGCAAAGTGGCTGTAGGGGGAGAGGGCACAGATACGCAGTATTTT
TRBD1	TRBV19	TRBJ2-7	-	CASRDPGGGPGEQYF	TGTGCCAGTAGGGACCCAGGGGGCGGTCCAGGCGAGCAGTACTTC
-	TRBV29-1	TRBJ1-3	-	CSVELAELLTGNTIYF	TGCAGCGTTGAACTGGCAGAACTATTGACTGGAAACACCATATATTTT
-	TRBV2	TRBJ1-2	-	CASSLGQNYGYTF	TGTGCCAGCAGCCTAGGACAGAACTATGGCTACACCTTC
-	TRBV4-2	TRBJ2-1	-	CASSQEAGGISYNEQFF	TGTGCCAGCAGCCAAGAGGCAGGGGGGATCTCCTACAATGAGCAGTTCTTC
-	TRBV5-4	TRBJ1-2	-	CASSFTGNYGYTF	TGTGCCAGCAGCTTCACAGGAAACTATGGCTACACCTTC
-	TRBV7-9	TRBJ2-2	-	CASSIRGTGELFF	TGTGCCAGCAGCATCCGGGGAACCGGGGAGCTGTTTTTT
-	TRBV4-2	TRBJ2-1	-	CASSQDPTANEQFF	TGTGCCAGCAGCCAAGATCCCACAGCCAATGAGCAGTTCTTC
TRBD1	TRBV10-3	TRBJ2-7	-	CAIRAGDRGIEQYF	TGTGCCATCAGGGCGGGGGACAGGGGGATCGAGCAGTACTTC
TRBD1	TRBV7-9	TRBJ2-2	-	CASSLGVRTGDTGELFF	TGTGCCAGCAGCTTAGGTGTAAGAACAGGGGACACCGGGGAGCTGTTTTTT
-	TRBV7-9	TRBJ1-2	once	CASLVSSGQPYGYTF	TGTGCCAGCCTCGTTAGCTCTGGACAACCTTATGGCTACACCTTC
-	TRBV4-1	TRBJ1-4	-	CASSPQGLQYPNEKLFF	TGCGCCAGCAGCCCGCAGGGACTTCAGTACCCAAACGAAAAACTGTTTTTT
-	TRBV10-3	TRBJ2-4	once	CAISGRGGIQYF	TGTGCCATCAGTGGACGAGGAGGCATTCAGTACTTC
TRBD2	TRBV2	TRBJ2-3	-	CASSILAGAGDTQYF	TGTGCCAGCAGTATACTAGCGGGAGCAGGAGATACGCAGTATTTT
-	TRBV6-6	TRBJ1-6	-	CASSSDSPYNSPLHF	TGTGCCAGCAGTTCCGACAGCCCCTATAATTCACCCCTCCACTTT
-	TRBV30	TRBJ1-1	-	CAWKDGRAEAFF	TGTGCCTGGAAGGACGGCAGGGCTGAAGCTTTCTTT
TRBD1	TRBV7-3	TRBJ1-1	-	CASSLTSTGDTEAFF	TGTGCCAGCAGCTTAACGTCGACAGGGGACACTGAAGCTTTCTTT
TRBD1	TRBV25-1	TRBJ1-4	-	CASSEGTDLNEKLFF	TGTGCCAGCAGTGAAGGGACAGACCTTAATGAAAAACTGTTTTTT
-	TRBV30	TRBJ1-2	-	CAWSASSVYGYTF	TGTGCCTGGAGTGCCTCCTCGGTCTATGGCTACACCTTC
-	TRBV5-4	TRBJ2-1	few	CASSLFGSSYNEQFF	TGTGCCAGCAGCTTGTTCGGGAGCTCCTACAATGAGCAGTTCTTC
TRBD2	TRBV2	TRBJ2-7	-	CASSASGSYEQYF	TGTGCCAGCAGTGCCAGCGGGAGTTACGAGCAGTACTTC
-	TRBV18	TRBJ1-2	-	CASSPLDSDYGYTF	TGTGCCAGCTCACCGCTGGACAGCGACTATGGCTACACCTTC
-	TRBV11-2	TRBJ2-3	-	CASSLRGGQSRGTDTQYF	TGTGCCAGCAGCTTAAGGGGGGGTCAGAGCAGGGGCACAGATACGCAGTATTTT
-	TRBV5-1	TRBJ1-4	few	CASRRTAATNEKLFF	TGCGCCAGCAGACGGACAGCTGCAACTAATGAAAAACTGTTTTTT
-	TRBV5-1	TRBJ1-1	few	CASSLDREAFF	TGCGCCAGCAGCTTGGACAGGGAAGCTTTCTTT